The rows below give T cell receptor beta chains drawn from one sample of a study of CD8 T cells in ankylosing spondylitis. Via MiXCR, TCRdb re-called the 5' RACE reads, giving one row per CDR3 protein. The table has 36,000 or so distinct CDR3 sequences, 6% seen once. Input material: blood, either unsorted or a sorted T cell fraction (not recorded which). The receptors originated from a male donor with ankylosing spondylitis or in good health (not recorded which). The CDR3 runs from the conserved cysteine through the conserved F or W. The order of the fields is V gene, D gene, clone size, J gene, CDR3 length, CDR3 protein, CDR3 DNA. D genes are given only for firm matches. Size values are once, few and many counts, or a class for expanded clones, and some rows have none.

TRBV14	-	many	TRBJ2-7	13	CASSPLGSYEQYF	TGTGCCAGCAGCCCCCTCGGCTCCTACGAGCAGTACTTC
TRBV5-1	-	many	TRBJ2-7	13	CASSFGTLNEQYF	TGCGCCAGCAGCTTTGGGACCCTCAACGAGCAGTACTTC
TRBV5-1	-	many	TRBJ2-2	15	CASSLGAGPTGELFF	TGCGCCAGCAGCTTGGGTGCAGGACCCACCGGGGAGCTGTTTTTT
TRBV19	TRBD2	many	TRBJ2-1	15	CASRIGTSSINEQFF	TGTGCCAGTAGGATCGGGACTAGTTCGATCAATGAGCAGTTCTTC
TRBV11-2	TRBD1	many	TRBJ1-1	12	CASRSGTDEAFF	TGTGCCAGCAGATCCGGGACAGATGAAGCTTTCTTT
TRBV12-3/TRBV12-4	-	many	TRBJ2-2	14	CASSLGLNTGELFF	TGTGCCAGCAGCCTTGGACTAAACACCGGGGAGCTGTTTTTT
TRBV11-2	TRBD2	many	TRBJ2-1	16	CASSFRLAEVYNEQFF	TGTGCCAGCAGCTTCCGACTAGCTGAAGTCTACAATGAGCAGTTCTTC
TRBV28	TRBD2	many	TRBJ2-2	18	CASSPRLAGVRNTGELFF	TGTGCCAGCAGTCCGCGACTAGCGGGAGTCAGGAACACCGGGGAGCTGTTTTTT
TRBV4-3	-	many	TRBJ2-7	15	CASSQDSRDSYEQYF	TGCGCCAGCAGCCAAGATTCCCGGGACTCCTACGAGCAGTACTTC
TRBV2	-	many	TRBJ2-2	16	CASRDIGTLNTGELFF	TGTGCCAGCAGGGATATCGGGACCTTGAACACCGGGGAGCTGTTTTTT
TRBV5-1	TRBD2	-	TRBJ2-1	16	CASSFPSSGRGGEQFF	TGCGCCAGCAGCTTCCCCTCTAGCGGGAGGGGGGGTGAGCAGTTCTTC
TRBV6-1	-	many	TRBJ2-6	16	CASSLGVSSGANVLTF	TGTGCCAGCAGCCTCGGGGTAAGCTCTGGGGCCAACGTCCTGACTTTC
TRBV11-2	-	many	TRBJ2-1	21	CASSLEGATVIGRGSYNEQFF	TGTGCCAGCAGCTTGGAGGGGGCGACGGTCATCGGGAGGGGATCCTACAATGAGCAGTTCTTC
TRBV5-1	TRBD1	many	TRBJ1-1	15	CASSPDGQGTTEAFF	TGCGCCAGCAGCCCAGACGGACAGGGGACGACTGAAGCTTTCTTT
TRBV10-3	TRBD2	many	TRBJ2-3	14	CAFSSGTSTDTQYF	TGTGCCTTCTCTAGCGGGACTAGCACAGATACGCAGTATTTT
TRBV29-1	-	many	TRBJ1-1	12	CSVKQGNTEAFF	TGCAGCGTAAAACAGGGGAACACTGAAGCTTTCTTT
TRBV3-1	-	many	TRBJ2-3	13	CASSPWGPDTQYF	TGTGCCAGCAGCCCCTGGGGACCGGATACGCAGTATTTT
TRBV28	-	many	TRBJ1-1	11	CASLRLTEAFF	TGTGCCAGTCTCCGGTTAACTGAAGCTTTCTTT
TRBV4-1	-	many	TRBJ1-2	11	CASSQEGGYTF	TGCGCCAGCAGCCAAGAAGGGGGCTACACCTTC
TRBV7-9	TRBD2	many	TRBJ2-4	16	CASSSPAGDWGNIQYF	TGTGCCAGCAGCTCTCCAGCGGGAGACTGGGGAAACATTCAGTACTTC
TRBV2	TRBD2	many	TRBJ2-3	13	CASNSGRRDTQYF	TGTGCCAGCAATAGCGGGAGGAGGGATACGCAGTATTTT
TRBV20-1	-	many	TRBJ2-3	14	CSASRGRGTDTQYF	TGCAGTGCTAGCCGGGGCAGAGGCACAGATACGCAGTATTTT
TRBV5-1	-	many	TRBJ1-1	15	CASSLGGGVNTEAFF	TGCGCCAGCAGCTTGGGCGGAGGGGTGAACACTGAAGCTTTCTTT